A selection of T cell receptor beta chains follows, all from one sample in a study of blood T cells in healthy people across ages. MiXCR, run by TCRdb on the 5' RACE reads, gives a single entry per CDR3 protein. Here the sample spans about 1.6 million distinct CDR3 sequences, approximately 32% being singletons. Specimen: blood. Receptors were obtained from a woman in her 30s in good health. The CDR3 runs from the conserved cysteine through the conserved F or W. D genes are given only for firm matches.

D | J | V | CDR3
TRBD2 | TRBJ2-1 | TRBV29-1 | CSVGGGLAGGDEQFF
. | TRBJ1-2 | TRBV7-8 | CASSSRQDYGYTF
. | TRBJ2-2 | TRBV20-1 | CSALFTGELFF
TRBD2 | TRBJ2-7 | TRBV7-2 | CASSYPGLPYEQYF
. | TRBJ1-2 | TRBV20-1 | CSLASNYGYTF
TRBD1 | . | TRBV12-3/TRBV12-4 | CASTLGTGFDEQYF
TRBD1 | TRBJ2-3 | TRBV9 | CASSVTGDSTDTQYF
. | TRBJ1-5 | TRBV2 | CASGSLGVSGNQPQHF
. | TRBJ1-2 | TRBV20-1 | CSARDPGRGYGYTF
TRBD1 | TRBJ2-3 | TRBV20-1 | CSARTGQGYADTQYF
TRBD1 | TRBJ2-5 | TRBV6-2/TRBV6-3 | CASSYSGQVALLQYF
TRBD2 | TRBJ2-5 | TRBV5-1 | CASSLDVGGAETQYF
. | TRBJ2-5 | TRBV29-1 | CSVEDGGSKETQYF
. | TRBJ1-2 | TRBV3-1 | CASSPPRGAGYTF
. | TRBJ2-3 | TRBV4-2 | CASSQEWVTRGTDTQYF
. | TRBJ2-3 | TRBV5-1 | CASSGGSRTDTQYF
. | TRBJ2-7 | TRBV29-1 | CSGGGNYEQYF
TRBD2 | TRBJ2-5 | TRBV20-1 | CSARPFGGERETQYF
. | TRBJ2-2 | TRBV4-2 | CASSPLANTGELFF
. | TRBJ2-1 | TRBV11-1 | CASSSVSGHNEQFF
. | TRBJ1-5 | TRBV6-6 | CASSYSLQGRDQPQHF
. | TRBJ1-2 | TRBV20-1 | CSAPSGGELFYGYTF
. | TRBJ2-7 | TRBV5-1 | CASSLDAATYEQYF
. | TRBJ2-3 | TRBV13 | CASSFASNTDTQYF
. | TRBJ2-2 | TRBV3-1 | CASSQGAPSTGELFF
TRBD1 | TRBJ1-2 | TRBV29-1 | CSVGGQGNYGYTF
. | TRBJ2-5 | TRBV14 | CASSFVGPYRETQYF
TRBD1 | TRBJ2-1 | TRBV27 | CASSSTGGTGNEQFF
TRBD2 | TRBJ2-7 | TRBV10-1 | CASRGRGDEQYF
. | TRBJ2-3 | TRBV6-5 | CASSYSWGSTDTQYF
. | TRBJ2-1 | TRBV27 | CASSSYGDASGNEQFF
. | TRBJ2-7 | TRBV2 | CASSRDSSLSYEQYF
TRBD2 | TRBJ2-1 | TRBV12-3/TRBV12-4 | CASSLMAGGENEQFF
. | TRBJ2-5 | TRBV28 | CASIERLEETQYF
. | TRBJ2-6 | TRBV28 | CASSLRGGPGANVLTF
. | TRBJ1-1 | TRBV29-1 | CSVEGSTEAFF
. | TRBJ2-5 | TRBV5-4 | CASSRRVTQQETQYF
. | TRBJ2-1 | TRBV4-1 | CASSQDQTHTNEQFF
TRBD2 | TRBJ2-1 | TRBV29-1 | CSAHGASGSPYNEQFF
. | TRBJ2-3 | TRBV14 | CASSQLGSSTDTQYF
TRBD1 | TRBJ2-3 | TRBV4-1 | CASSHLGQGTDTQYF